Listed below are T cell receptor beta chains from one sample, sequenced in a study of neurological immune-mediated disorders. TCRdb redid the calling of the 5' RACE reads with MiXCR, one entry per CDR3 protein. The sample holds about 66,000 distinct CDR3 sequences, 3.4% seen once. Source material: PBMCs. Source of these receptors: a man in his forties or fifties with multiple sclerosis. Both conserved end residues are part of each CDR3. Fields, in order: J gene, clone size, V gene, D gene, CDR3 DNA, CDR3 protein. A D gene is named only where the DNA matches it firmly. Clone size is given for some rows only: seen once, a few or many times, or a class if the clone is expanded.

>TRBJ2-3|many|TRBV7-9|.
TGTGCCAGCAGCGCTAGGACTAGCACAGATACGCAGTATTTT
CASSARTSTDTQYF
>TRBJ2-1|many|TRBV7-9|.
TGTGCCAGCAGCTTAGGAGGACAAGACAATGAGCAGTTCTTC
CASSLGGQDNEQFF
>TRBJ2-5|many|TRBV7-9|TRBD2
TGTGCCAGCAGCTTAATCGGGCTAGCGGGACAAGAGACCCAGTACTTC
CASSLIGLAGQETQYF
>TRBJ1-1|.|TRBV19|TRBD1
TGTGCCAGTAGTCACGGACAGGGGAGGACTGAAGCTTTCTTT
CASSHGQGRTEAFF
>TRBJ1-2|many|TRBV14|.
TGTGCCAGCAGCCCTCCGTACCAAGGGGGGGCTCGAATCCCCCCATCCTTC
CASSPPYQGGARIPPSF
>TRBJ1-5|many|TRBV20-1|.
TGCAGTGCTAGTTCGGGGGTGGGCAATCAGCCCCAGCATTTT
CSASSGVGNQPQHF
>TRBJ1-3|many|TRBV29-1|.
TGCAGCGTTGATGCTCCGGAGGTCGACGGAAACACCATATATTTT
CSVDAPEVDGNTIYF
>TRBJ2-2|few|TRBV19|.
TGTGCCAGTAGTATAGGCAGGGGTACAAACACCGGGGAGCTGTTTTTT
CASSIGRGTNTGELFF
>TRBJ1-5|many|TRBV3-1|.
TGTGCCAGCAGCCAAGAGGGCAGGGGCAATCAGCCCCAGCATTTT
CASSQEGRGNQPQHF
>TRBJ1-1|many|TRBV30|.
TGTGCCTGGAGTGGTGGCACCACTGAAGCTTTCTTT
CAWSGGTTEAFF
>TRBJ2-2|many|TRBV2|.
TGTGCCAGCAGTCTTCGGGACGCCACCGGGGAGCTGTTTTTT
CASSLRDATGELFF
>TRBJ2-5|many|TRBV5-1|TRBD2
TGCGCCAGCAGCTTAGGGACTAGTGGGGAGACCCAGTACTTC
CASSLGTSGETQYF
>TRBJ2-1|few|TRBV5-1|TRBD2
TGCGCCAGCAGCCAGGGTAGCGGGGGGTTTATAAATGAGCAGTTCTTC
CASSQGSGGFINEQFF
>TRBJ2-1|many|TRBV12-3/TRBV12-4|.
TGTGCCAGCAGTTTCGGTGGCCTCTCCTACAATGAGCAGTTCTTC
CASSFGGLSYNEQFF
>TRBJ1-5|few|TRBV19|.
TGTGCCACGACAGAGGGGAGCAATCAGCCCCAGCATTTT
CATTEGSNQPQHF
>TRBJ2-3|many|TRBV7-8|.
TGTGCCAGCACCATATCACGGGTCACAGATACGCAGTATTTT
CASTISRVTDTQYF
>TRBJ2-7|many|TRBV5-1|.
TGCGCCAGCAGCTTGGGGACCCGCTCCTACGAGCAGTACTTC
CASSLGTRSYEQYF
>TRBJ2-4|many|TRBV5-1|.
TGCGCCAGCAGAGTCGGTGGGGGCAATAGAAACATTCAGTACTTC
CASRVGGGNRNIQYF
>TRBJ2-1|many|TRBV6-5|.
TGTGCCAGCAGCTCCGGGACCACCTACAATGAGCAGTTCTTC
CASSSGTTYNEQFF
>TRBJ2-1|many|TRBV12-3/TRBV12-4|TRBD2
TGTGCCAGCAGTTATGGGGGACTAGCGGGAGGGCGGAATGAGCAGTTCTTC
CASSYGGLAGGRNEQFF
>TRBJ2-7|many|TRBV5-1|.
TGCGCCAGCAGCTTGGAGGGGTTCACCTACGAGCAGTACTTC
CASSLEGFTYEQYF
>TRBJ2-1|many|TRBV5-1|.
TGCGCCAGCAGCACAATCCCGGGACCCACTGGCAATGAGCAGTTCTTC
CASSTIPGPTGNEQFF
>TRBJ2-2|many|TRBV5-1|.
TGCGCCACACGGGGGCTCATGAACACCGGGGAGCTGTTTTTT
CATRGLMNTGELFF
>TRBJ2-1|many|TRBV4-2|TRBD1
TGTGCCAGCAGCCAAGGTGATACAGGGGAGAATGAGCAGTTCTTC
CASSQGDTGENEQFF
>TRBJ1-5|many|TRBV2|TRBD1
TGTGCCACCAGAGACCGGACAGGGGGTTCACAGCCCCAGCATTTT
CATRDRTGGSQPQHF
>TRBJ2-5|many|TRBV10-3|.
TGTGCCATCAGTGAGTCGAAGCGGGTAGAGACCCAGTACTTC
CAISESKRVETQYF
>TRBJ1-2|many|TRBV7-9|.
TGTGCCAGCAGCTCCGGGTGGGGGGGACGTGGCTACACCTTC
CASSSGWGGRGYTF
>TRBJ2-7|many|TRBV12-3/TRBV12-4|.
TGTGCCAGCGCCCAGGAGTCCTACGAGCAGTACTTC
CASAQESYEQYF
>TRBJ1-5|many|TRBV20-1|TRBD1
TGCAGTGCTTATGACAGGGGGTATAGCAATCAGCCCCAGCATTTT
CSAYDRGYSNQPQHF